Described below is a single T cell receptor (beta chain) sequence and its context. This sample was taken from a study of blood T cell repertoires in COVID-19. About the study: The origin of the acute and convalescent COVID-19 samples was the United States, Italy and Spain. In each case, the material was cDNA or gDNA derived from T cells, B-cell-depleted T cells, or PBMCs.

In the original processing: Using reference gene primer amplification, nucleated cell counts were estimated. Sequenced by immunoSEQ multiplex PCR; TCRdb stores in-frame clones only, minus some. The V and J calls and clone size were taken over from that table, and D and trimming were inferred from the DNA. The sample yields 200,000 to 300,000 clones, roughly 86% seen once. CDR3 length: 16 residues. The V gene's germline CDR1 is LGHDT and CDR2 YNNKEL (reference sequence). Trimming took 1 base from V and 3 from J, leaving 16 bases between them. The chain couples TRBV3-1 (or the pseudogene TRBV3-2) to TRBJ2-7; D is possibly TRBD2 (7 bases). This sequence was found in a woman aged 80 or over with COVID-19, enrolled during active disease. Sequenced input: peripheral blood. This CDR3 reads CASSQGGGTLSYEQYF. In nucleotides, the CDR3 is TGTGCCAGCAGCCAAGGGGGGGGCACGCTAAGCTACGAGCAGTACTTC.